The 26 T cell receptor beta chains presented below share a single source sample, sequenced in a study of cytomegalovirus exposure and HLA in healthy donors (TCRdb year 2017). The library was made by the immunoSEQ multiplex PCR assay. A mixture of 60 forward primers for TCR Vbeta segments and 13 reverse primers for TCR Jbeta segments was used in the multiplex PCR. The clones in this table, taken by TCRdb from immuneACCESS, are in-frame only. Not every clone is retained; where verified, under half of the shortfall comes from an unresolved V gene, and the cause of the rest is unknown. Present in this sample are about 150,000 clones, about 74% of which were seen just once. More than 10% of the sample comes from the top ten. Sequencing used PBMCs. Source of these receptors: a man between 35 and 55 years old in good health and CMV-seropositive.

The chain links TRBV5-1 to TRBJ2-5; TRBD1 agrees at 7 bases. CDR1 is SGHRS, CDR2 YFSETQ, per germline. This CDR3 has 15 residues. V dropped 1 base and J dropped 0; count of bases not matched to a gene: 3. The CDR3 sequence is CASSLLGTDQETQYF. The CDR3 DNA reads TGCGCCAGCAGCTTGCTCGGGACAGACCAAGAGACCCAGTACTTC.

CDR3 loop: CASSDRTRNEQFF. Written as DNA, the CDR3 is TGTGCCAGCAGTGACCGGACTCGCAATGAGCAGTTCTTC. This sequence joins TRBV2 and TRBJ2-1, with D possibly TRBD2 on 5 matching bases. Trimming cost V 3 bases and J 6 bases, with 9 bases left between them. Germline lookup yields CDR1 SNHLY and CDR2 FYNNEI. This CDR3 comprises 13 residues.

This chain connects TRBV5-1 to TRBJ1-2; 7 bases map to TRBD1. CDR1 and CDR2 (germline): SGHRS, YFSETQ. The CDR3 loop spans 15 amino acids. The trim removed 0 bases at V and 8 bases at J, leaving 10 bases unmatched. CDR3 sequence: CASSLDSLRGQGYTF. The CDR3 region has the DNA TGCGCCAGCAGCTTGGACAGTTTAAGGGGGCAGGGCTACACCTTC.

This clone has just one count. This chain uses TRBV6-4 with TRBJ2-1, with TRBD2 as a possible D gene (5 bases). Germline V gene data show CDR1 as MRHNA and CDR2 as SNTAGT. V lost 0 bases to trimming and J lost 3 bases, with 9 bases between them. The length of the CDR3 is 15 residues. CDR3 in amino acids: CASSDSIGGYNEQFF. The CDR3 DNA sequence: TGTGCCAGCAGTGACTCAATTGGAGGCTACAATGAGCAGTTCTTC.

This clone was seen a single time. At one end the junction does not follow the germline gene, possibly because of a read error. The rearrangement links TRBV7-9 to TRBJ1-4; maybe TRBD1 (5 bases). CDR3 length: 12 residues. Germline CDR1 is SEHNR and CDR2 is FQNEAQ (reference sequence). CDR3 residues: CSSSFGGEKLFF. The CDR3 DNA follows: TGTTCCAGCAGCTTTGGGGGGGAAAAACTGTTTTTT. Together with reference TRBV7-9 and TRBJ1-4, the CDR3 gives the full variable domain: DTGVSQNPRHKITKRGQNVTFRCDPISEHNRLYWYRQTLGQGPEFLTYFQNEAQLEKSRLLSDRFSAERPKGSFSTLEIQRTEQGDSAMYLCSSSFGGEKLFFGSGTQLSVL.

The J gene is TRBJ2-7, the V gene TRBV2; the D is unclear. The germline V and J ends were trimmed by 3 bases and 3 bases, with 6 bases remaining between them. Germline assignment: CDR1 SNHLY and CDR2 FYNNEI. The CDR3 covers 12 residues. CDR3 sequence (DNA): TGTGCCAGCAGTGAGCTATACTACGAGCAGTACTTC. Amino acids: CASSELYYEQYF. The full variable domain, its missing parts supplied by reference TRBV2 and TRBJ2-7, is EPEVTQTPSHQVTQMGQEVILRCVPISNHLYFYWYRQILGQKVEFLVSFYNNEISEKSEIFDDQFSVERPDGSNFTLKIRSTKLEDSAMYFCASSELYYEQYFGPGTRLTVT.

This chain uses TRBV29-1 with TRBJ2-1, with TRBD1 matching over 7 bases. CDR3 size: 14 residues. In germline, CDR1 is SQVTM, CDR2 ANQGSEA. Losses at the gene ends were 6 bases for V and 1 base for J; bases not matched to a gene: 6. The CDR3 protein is CSVRDRASYNEQFF. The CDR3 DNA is TGCAGCGTGAGAGACAGGGCATCCTACAATGAGCAGTTCTTC.

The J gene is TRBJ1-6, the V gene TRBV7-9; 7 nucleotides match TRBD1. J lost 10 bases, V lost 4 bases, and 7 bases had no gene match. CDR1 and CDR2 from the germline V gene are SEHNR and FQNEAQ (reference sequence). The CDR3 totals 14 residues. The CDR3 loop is CASSSGTAGSPLHF. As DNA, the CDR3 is TGTGCCAGCAGCTCCGGGACAGCTGGCTCACCCCTCCACTTT.

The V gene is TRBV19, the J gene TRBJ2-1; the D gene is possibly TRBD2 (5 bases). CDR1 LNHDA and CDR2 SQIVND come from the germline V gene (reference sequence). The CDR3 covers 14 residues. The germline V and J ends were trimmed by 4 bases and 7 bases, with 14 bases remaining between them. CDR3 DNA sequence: TGTGCCAGTAGTAGGGTGGGAGCGGATAATGAGCAGTTCTTC. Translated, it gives CASSRVGADNEQFF.

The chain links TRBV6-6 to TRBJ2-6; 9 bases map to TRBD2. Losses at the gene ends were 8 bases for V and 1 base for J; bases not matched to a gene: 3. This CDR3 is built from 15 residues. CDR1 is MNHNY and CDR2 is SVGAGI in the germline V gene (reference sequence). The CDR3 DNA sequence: TGTGCCAGCCGGCGGGAGGGGTCTGGGGCCAACGTCCTGACTTTC. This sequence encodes CASRREGSGANVLTF.

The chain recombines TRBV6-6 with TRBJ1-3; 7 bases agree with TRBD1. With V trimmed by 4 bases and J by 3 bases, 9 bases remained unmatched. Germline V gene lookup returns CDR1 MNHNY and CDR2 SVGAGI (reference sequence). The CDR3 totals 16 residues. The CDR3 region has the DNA TGTGCCAGCAGTTTGAACAGGGGATTGGATGGAAACACCATATATTTT. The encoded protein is CASSLNRGLDGNTIYF.

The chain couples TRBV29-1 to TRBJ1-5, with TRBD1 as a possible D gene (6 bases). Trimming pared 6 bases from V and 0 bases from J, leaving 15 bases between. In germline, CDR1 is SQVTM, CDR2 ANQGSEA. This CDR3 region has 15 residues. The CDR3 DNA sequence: TGCAGCGTGTCCGGCACAGGGAGTAGCAATCAGCCCCAGCATTTT. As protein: CSVSGTGSSNQPQHF.

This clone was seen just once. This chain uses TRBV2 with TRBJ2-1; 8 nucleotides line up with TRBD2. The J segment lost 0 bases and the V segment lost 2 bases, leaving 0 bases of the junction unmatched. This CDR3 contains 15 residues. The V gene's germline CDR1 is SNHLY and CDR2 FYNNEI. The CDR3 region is CASSESGSSYNEQFF. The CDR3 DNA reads TGTGCCAGCAGTGAAAGCGGGAGCTCCTACAATGAGCAGTTCTTC.

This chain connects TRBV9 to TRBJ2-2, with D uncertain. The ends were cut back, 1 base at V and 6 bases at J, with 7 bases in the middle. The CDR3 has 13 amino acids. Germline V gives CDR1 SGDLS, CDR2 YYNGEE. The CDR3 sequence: CASSVRVAGELFF. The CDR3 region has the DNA TGTGCCAGCAGCGTACGGGTGGCCGGGGAGCTGTTTTTT.

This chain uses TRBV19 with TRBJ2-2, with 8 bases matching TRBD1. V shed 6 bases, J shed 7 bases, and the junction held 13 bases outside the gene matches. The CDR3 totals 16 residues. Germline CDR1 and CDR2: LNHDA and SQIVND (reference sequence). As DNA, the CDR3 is TGTGCCAGTAGGGACCCGGGACAGGAGAAAGGCGGGGAGCTGTTTTTT. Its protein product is CASRDPGQEKGGELFF.

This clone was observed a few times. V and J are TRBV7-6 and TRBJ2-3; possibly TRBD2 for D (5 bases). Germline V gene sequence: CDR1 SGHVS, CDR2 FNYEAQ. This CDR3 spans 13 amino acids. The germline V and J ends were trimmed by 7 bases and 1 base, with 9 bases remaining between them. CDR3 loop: CASTRLRTDTQYF. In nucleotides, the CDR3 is TGTGCCAGCACGAGACTACGCACAGATACGCAGTATTTT.

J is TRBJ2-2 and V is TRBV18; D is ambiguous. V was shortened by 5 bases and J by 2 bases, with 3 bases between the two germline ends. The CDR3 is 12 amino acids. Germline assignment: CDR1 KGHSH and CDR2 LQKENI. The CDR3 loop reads CASSSNTGELFF. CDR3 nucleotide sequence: TGTGCCAGCTCATCAAACACCGGGGAGCTGTTTTTT.

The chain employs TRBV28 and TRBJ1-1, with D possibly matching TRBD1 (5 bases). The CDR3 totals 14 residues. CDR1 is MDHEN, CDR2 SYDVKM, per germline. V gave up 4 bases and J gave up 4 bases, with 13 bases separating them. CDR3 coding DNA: TGTGCCAGCAGTTCCGGGGGGGGGAGCACTGAAGCTTTCTTT. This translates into CASSSGGGSTEAFF.

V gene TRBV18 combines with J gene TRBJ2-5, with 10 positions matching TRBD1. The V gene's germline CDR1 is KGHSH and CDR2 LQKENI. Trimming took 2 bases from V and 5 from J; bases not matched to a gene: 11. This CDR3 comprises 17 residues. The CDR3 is CASSPGAPGQGTETQYF. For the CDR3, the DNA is TGTGCCAGCTCACCAGGGGCCCCGGGACAGGGGACGGAGACCCAGTACTTC.

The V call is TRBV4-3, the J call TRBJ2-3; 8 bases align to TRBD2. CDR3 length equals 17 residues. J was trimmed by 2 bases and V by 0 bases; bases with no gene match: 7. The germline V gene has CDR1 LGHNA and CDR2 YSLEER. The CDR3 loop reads CASSQDWLAGLTDTQYF. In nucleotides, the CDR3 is TGCGCCAGCAGCCAAGATTGGCTAGCGGGCCTCACAGATACGCAGTATTTT.

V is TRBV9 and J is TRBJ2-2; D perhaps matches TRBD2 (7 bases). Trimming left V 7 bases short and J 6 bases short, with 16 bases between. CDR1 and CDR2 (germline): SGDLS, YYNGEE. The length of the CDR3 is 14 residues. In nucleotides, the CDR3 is TGTGCCAGCGGGGTCGGGGGGCGAGCCGGGGAGCTGTTTTTT. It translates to CASGVGGRAGELFF.

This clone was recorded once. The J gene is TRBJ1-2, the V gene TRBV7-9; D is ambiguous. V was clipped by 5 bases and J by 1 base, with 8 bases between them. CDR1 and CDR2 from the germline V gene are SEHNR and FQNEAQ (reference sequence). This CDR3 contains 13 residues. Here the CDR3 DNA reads TGTGCCAGCAGCACCACAGTTAACTATGGCTACACCTTC. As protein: CASSTTVNYGYTF.

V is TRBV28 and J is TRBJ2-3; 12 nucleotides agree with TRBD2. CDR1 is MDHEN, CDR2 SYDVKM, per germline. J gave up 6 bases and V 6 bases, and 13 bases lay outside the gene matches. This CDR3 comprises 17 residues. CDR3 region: CASSLTSGSWGLDTQYF. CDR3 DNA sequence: TGTGCCAGCAGCCTGACTAGCGGGAGCTGGGGACTGGATACGCAGTATTTT.

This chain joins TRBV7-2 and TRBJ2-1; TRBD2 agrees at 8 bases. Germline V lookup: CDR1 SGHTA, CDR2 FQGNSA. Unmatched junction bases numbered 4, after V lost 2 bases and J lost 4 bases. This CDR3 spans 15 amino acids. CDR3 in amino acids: CASSLMSSGYNEQFF. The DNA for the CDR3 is TGTGCCAGCAGCTTAATGTCTAGCGGGTACAATGAGCAGTTCTTC.

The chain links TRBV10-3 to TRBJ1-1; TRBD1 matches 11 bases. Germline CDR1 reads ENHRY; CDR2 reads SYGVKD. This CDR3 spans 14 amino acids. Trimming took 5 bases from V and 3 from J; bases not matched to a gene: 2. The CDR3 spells CAISTGQGDTEAFF. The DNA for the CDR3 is TGTGCCATCAGTACGGGACAGGGGGACACTGAAGCTTTCTTT.

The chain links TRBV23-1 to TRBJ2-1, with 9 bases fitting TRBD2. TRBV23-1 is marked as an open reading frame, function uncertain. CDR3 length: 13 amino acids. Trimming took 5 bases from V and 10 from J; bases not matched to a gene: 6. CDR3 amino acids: CASSYSGRTEQFF. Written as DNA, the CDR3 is TGCGCCAGCAGTTATAGCGGGAGAACGGAGCAGTTCTTC.